Each of the 32 T cell receptor beta chains below was sequenced from the same sample in a study of a mutant IDH1 vaccine in newly diagnosed glioma. The time point: baseline, week 1 (first vaccination visit). Treatment defined: pre-vaccination baseline after standard-of-care therapy. Produced via immunoSEQ multiplex PCR; TCRdb's table is partial and in-frame only. This repertoire shows 85,000 to 100,000 clones, over 75% found once; its top ten account for roughly 7%. Sequenced here: PBMCs, sampled from a glioma patient treated with radiotherapy, temozolomide or both. These TCRs come from a middle-aged man with glioma.

In this sample, this clone turned up once. J is TRBJ2-3 and V is TRBV12-5; a possible D gene is TRBD2 (6 bases). Trimming stripped 9 bases from V and 1 base from J, with 17 bases between. This CDR3 contains 15 residues. Germline CDR1 is LGHNT and CDR2 is FRNRAP. The CDR3 loop is CASAPSGVGTDTQYF. In DNA, the CDR3 is TGTGCTAGCGCCCCCTCGGGAGTGGGCACAGATACGCAGTATTTT.

The chain is built from TRBV7-6 and TRBJ2-3; TRBD1 aligns across 7 bases. V trimming: 4 bases; J trimming: 0 bases; junction bases outside the gene matches: 19. Germline CDR1 SGHVS, CDR2 FNYEAQ. The CDR3 runs 20 residues. CDR3 coding DNA: TGTGCCAGCAGCTGGCTAGTGGGGGCCGGGACAGCCACTAGCACAGATACGCAGTATTTT. It is translated as CASSWLVGAGTATSTDTQYF.

CDR3 protein: CASSPFTSGDQPQHF. The CDR3 coding sequence is TGCGCCAGCAGCCCCTTCACTTCTGGGGATCAGCCCCAGCATTTT. This chain joins TRBV4-3 and TRBJ1-5; D gene ambiguous. This CDR3 has 15 residues. Per germline, CDR1 LGHNA and CDR2 YSLEER. Trimming removed 4 bases from V and 5 bases from J, with 15 bases in between.

CDR3 protein: CASSEGLDRDYEQYF. CDR3 coding DNA: TGTGCCAGTAGTGAGGGACTTGACAGGGACTACGAGCAGTACTTC. V gene TRBV19 combines with J gene TRBJ2-7, with a possible D match to TRBD1 (7 bases). This CDR3 is 15 amino acids long. CDR1 LNHDA and CDR2 SQIVND come from the germline V gene (reference sequence). V lost 5 bases and J lost 3, with 17 bases in between.

The genes are TRBV19 and TRBJ1-6, with D possibly TRBD1 on 5 matching bases. Germline V gene lookup returns CDR1 LNHDA and CDR2 SQIVND (reference sequence). V was trimmed by 3 bases and J by 8 bases, leaving 14 bases between them. The CDR3 sequence is 15 residues long. The CDR3 protein is CASSIMQGPYSPLHF. CDR3 coding DNA: TGTGCCAGTAGTATTATGCAGGGCCCTTATTCACCCCTCCACTTT.

The CDR3 region has the DNA TGTGCCAGCAGTGGAGAGCTAGCGGGGGGCACCGGGGAGCTGTTTTTT. Amino acids: CASSGELAGGTGELFF. The V call is TRBV2, the J call TRBJ2-2, with TRBD2 identical over 11 bases. V trimming: 4 bases; J trimming: 4 bases; junction bases outside the gene matches: 5. This CDR3 contains 16 residues. Germline V lookup: CDR1 SNHLY, CDR2 FYNNEI.

The chain links TRBV4-3 to TRBJ2-5; D is ambiguous. This CDR3 is 17 amino acids long. The germline CDR1 and CDR2 sequences are LGHNA and YSLEER. The ends were cut back, 4 bases at V and 4 bases at J, with 22 bases in the middle. The CDR3 DNA reads as TGCGCCAGCAGCCCCGGTCCGGGTGGGCGGAGAGGAGAGACCCAGTACTTC. Its translation: CASSPGPGGRRGETQYF.

In nucleotides, the CDR3 is TGTGCCAGCAGTTTATTTGGCGGGAGCTCCTACGAGCAGTACTTC. It encodes CASSLFGGSSYEQYF. This sequence joins TRBV27 and TRBJ2-7; 7 nucleotides line up with TRBD2. V lost 1 base to trimming and J lost 0 bases; unmatched junction nucleotides: 3. The CDR3 has 15 amino acids. CDR1 and CDR2 (germline): MNHEY, SMNVEV (reference sequence).

The chain links TRBV21-1 to TRBJ2-7; no DNA check was done on the table's D call, TRBD2. TRBV21-1 is marked as a pseudogene. The CDR3 consists of 14 residues. The CDR3 nucleotides read TGTGCCAGCAGCAAAGGACTAGCGGAGAACGAGCAGTACTTC. Amino acid sequence: CASSKGLAENEQYF.

The V and J genes are TRBV7-6 and TRBJ2-1; TRBD2 matches 11 bases. Trimming at V came to 8 bases and at J to 5 bases, leaving 11 bases not matched to a gene. Germline V gene data show CDR1 as SGHVS and CDR2 as FNYEAQ. This CDR3 is built from 16 residues. The CDR3: CASLRLAGGGDNEQFF. The CDR3 DNA sequence: TGTGCCAGCTTGAGGCTAGCGGGGGGAGGGGACAATGAGCAGTTCTTC. The full variable domain, in which reference TRBV7-6 and TRBJ2-1 provide the parts outside the CDR3, is GAGVSQSPRYKVTKRGQDVALRCDPISGHVSLYWYRQALGQGPEFLTYFNYEAQQDKSGLPNDRFSAERPEGSISTLTIQRTEQRDSAMYRCASLRLAGGGDNEQFFGPGTRLTVL.

The rearrangement joins TRBV30 to TRBJ1-5; no reliable D call. The CDR3 is 14 amino acids. Germline V CDR1 and CDR2: GTSNPN, SVGIG (reference sequence). The V and J ends lost 0 bases and 7 bases respectively, with 13 bases between them. In DNA form, the CDR3 reads TGTGCCTGGAGTGTAAGGGAACCCAGGCAGCCCCAGCATTTT. Residues: CAWSVREPRQPQHF.

V gene TRBV11-2 combines with J gene TRBJ2-1; a weak D match, TRBD2 (5 bases). This CDR3 spans 15 amino acids. V was pared by 5 bases and J by 6 bases, with 17 bases between. Looked up from germline, CDR1 is SGHAT and CDR2 is FQNNGV. The CDR3 protein is CASSPEVLRGNEQFF. CDR3 nucleotide sequence: TGTGCCAGCAGCCCGGAGGTCCTTAGAGGCAATGAGCAGTTCTTC.

V and J are TRBV16 and TRBJ1-2; 9 bases agree with TRBD1. Per the germline V gene, CDR1 is KGHSY and CDR2 is FQNENV. The CDR3 contains 14 residues. J was trimmed by 2 bases and V by 3 bases; bases with no gene match: 1. CDR3 DNA sequence: TGTGCCAGCAGCCATGGGACAGGGAACTATGGCTACACCTTC. This encodes CASSHGTGNYGYTF.

The rearrangement links TRBV4-1 to TRBJ2-2, with a weak D call TRBD2 (5 bases). This CDR3 region has 16 residues. CDR1 and CDR2 from the germline V gene are MGHRA and YSYEKL. The V end was cut by 4 bases, the J end by 0 bases, with 12 bases between. The CDR3 DNA is TGCGCCAGCAGCCTTGGGCGGGCCGCGAACACCGGGGAGCTGTTTTTT. Protein sequence: CASSLGRAANTGELFF.

The chain couples TRBV18 to TRBJ2-1; 9 bases agree with TRBD1. Trimming at V came to 0 bases and at J to 4 bases, leaving 1 base not matched to a gene. Per the germline V gene, CDR1 is KGHSH and CDR2 is LQKENI. This CDR3 comprises 15 residues. DNA of the CDR3: TGTGCCAGCTCACCACCCGGACAGGGGTACAATGAGCAGTTCTTC. Its translation: CASSPPGQGYNEQFF.

This clone has a single count. The CDR3 loop is CASSQLAGGQFF. CDR3 nucleotide sequence: TGCGCCAGCAGCCAACTAGCGGGGGGACAGTTCTTC. V and J are TRBV4-1 and TRBJ2-1; 11 bases line up with TRBD2. Germline-derived CDR1 and CDR2 are MGHRA and YSYEKL. Losses at the gene ends were 2 bases for V and 13 bases for J; bases not matched to a gene: 1. This CDR3 region has 12 residues.

The chain couples TRBV7-2 to TRBJ1-5; no definite D call. With 1 base removed from V and 1 base from J, the gap between germline ends came to 11 bases. Per the germline V gene, CDR1 is SGHTA and CDR2 is FQGNSA. This CDR3 has 16 residues. CDR3 residues: CASSLVGEGSNQPQHF. The DNA for the CDR3 is TGTGCCAGCAGCTTAGTCGGGGAAGGCAGCAATCAGCCCCAGCATTTT.

V usage is TRBV7-9 and J usage is TRBJ2-3; 10 bases are a match to TRBD1. The germline gives CDR1 SEHNR, CDR2 FQNEAQ (reference sequence). This CDR3 is built from 16 residues. V was pared by 4 bases and J by 4 bases, with 8 bases of the junction left unmatched. The CDR3 region is CASSSGRDRGADTQYF. DNA of the CDR3: TGTGCCAGCAGCTCGGGGCGGGACAGGGGTGCAGATACGCAGTATTTT.

This clone appeared a few times. For the CDR3, the DNA is TGTGCCAGCAGCTCCATAGCGGGGGGCCTATACAATGAGCAGTTCTTC. Its translation is CASSSIAGGLYNEQFF. The chain employs TRBV7-2 and TRBJ2-1; 10 nucleotides align to TRBD2. CDR3 length: 16 amino acids. Germline-derived CDR1 and CDR2 are SGHTA and FQGNSA. After removal of 4 bases from V and 4 bases from J, the junction contained 7 bases not matched to a gene.

The V gene is TRBV28, the J gene TRBJ2-7; the match to TRBD1 covers 9 bases. V was clipped by 5 bases and J by 3 bases; unmatched bases: 11. The CDR3 runs 16 residues. CDR1 and CDR2 (germline): MDHEN, SYDVKM. Here the CDR3 reads CASSPWGGTGYYEQYF. The CDR3 DNA follows: TGTGCCAGCAGTCCCTGGGGGGGGACAGGGTACTACGAGCAGTACTTC.

J is TRBJ2-7 and V is TRBV25-1; 8 bases line up with TRBD1. The CDR3 loop spans 16 amino acids. V shed 1 base, J shed 3 bases, and the junction held 8 bases outside the gene matches. Germline values: CDR1 MGHDK, CDR2 SYGVNS. The CDR3 loop is CASSESWDRSLYEQYF. DNA for the CDR3: TGTGCCAGCAGTGAATCTTGGGACAGGTCCCTCTACGAGCAGTACTTC.

The V and J genes are TRBV7-9 and TRBJ1-1; tentative D call: TRBD1 (5 bases). V lost 4 bases and J 4 bases, leaving 16 bases between the germline ends. The CDR3 is 15 residues long. CDR1 is SEHNR, CDR2 FQNEAQ, per germline (reference sequence). The CDR3 nucleotides read TGTGCCAGCAGCTCACCCGGGAGGGGCAGCACTGAAGCTTTCTTT. This encodes CASSSPGRGSTEAFF.

Only a few counts were recorded for this clone. The chain uses TRBV7-2 and TRBJ1-5; TRBD1 matches at 7 bases. Trimming took 3 bases from V and 8 from J; bases not matched to a gene: 7. CDR3 length: 14 residues. The V gene's germline CDR1 is SGHTA and CDR2 FQGNSA. The CDR3 coding sequence is TGTGCCAGCAGCTTCGACAGGGTTATCAAGCCCCAGCATTTT. Translation: CASSFDRVIKPQHF. Full variable domain (missing parts from reference TRBV7-2 and TRBJ1-5): GAGVSQSPSNKVTEKGKDVELRCDPISGHTALYWYRQSLGQGLEFLIYFQGNSAPDKSGLPSDRFSAERTGGSVSTLTIQRTQQEDSAVYLCASSFDRVIKPQHFGDGTRLSIL.

The chain recombines TRBV18 with TRBJ1-1; TRBD1 matches 8 bases. The CDR3 loop spans 14 amino acids. Germline-derived CDR1 and CDR2 are KGHSH and LQKENI. The V gene end was trimmed by 2 bases and the J gene end by 4 bases; junction bases not matched to a gene: 3. For the CDR3, the DNA is TGTGCCAGCTCACCAGACAGGGGAGGCACTGAAGCTTTCTTT. It codes for CASSPDRGGTEAFF.

The J gene is TRBJ1-6, the V gene TRBV5-6; TRBD1 agrees at 7 bases. J gave up 6 bases and V 4 bases, and 7 bases lay outside the gene matches. Germline CDR1 reads SGHDT; CDR2 reads YYEEEE. CDR3 length: 15 amino acids. The CDR3 reads CASSRRQGANSPLHF. In DNA, the CDR3 is TGTGCCAGCAGCCGACGACAGGGTGCTAATTCACCCCTCCACTTT.

J is TRBJ2-7 and V is TRBV4-2; perhaps TRBD2 as D (6 bases). V was pared by 3 bases and J by 0 bases, with 9 bases between. The CDR3 totals 14 residues. CDR1 and CDR2 from the germline V gene are LGHNA and YNFKEQ. This chain's CDR3 is CASSHREHSYEQYF. The CDR3 region has the DNA TGTGCCAGCAGCCACCGGGAGCACTCCTACGAGCAGTACTTC.

The DNA for the CDR3 is TGCGCCAGCAGTGAGGACAGGGGGCGAACCGGGGAGCTGTTTTTT. Residues: CASSEDRGRTGELFF. The genes are TRBV10-1 and TRBJ2-2, with 10 bases aligning to TRBD1. CDR3 length: 15 residues. V lost 2 bases and J lost 5; bases outside the gene matches: 2. The germline V gene has CDR1 WNHNN and CDR2 SYGVQD (reference sequence).

This clone was found a few times. This rearrangement joins TRBV19 to TRBJ1-1; 8 bases fit TRBD1. The CDR3 has 14 amino acids. Looked up from germline, CDR1 is LNHDA and CDR2 is SQIVND (reference sequence). V was clipped by 5 bases and J by 5 bases; unmatched bases: 7. CDR3 in amino acids: CASSSQGARTEAFF. In DNA form, the CDR3 reads TGTGCCAGTAGTTCTCAGGGGGCTCGGACTGAAGCTTTCTTT.

The chain has TRBV7-2 and TRBJ2-2, with D possibly being TRBD2 (6 bases). Germline CDR1 reads SGHTA; CDR2 reads FQGNSA. V lost 4 bases to trimming and J lost 2 bases, with 14 bases between them. This CDR3 has 16 amino acids. DNA for the CDR3: TGTGCCAGCAGCTCCATTGCGGGACCAAACACCGGGGAGCTGTTTTTT. Translated, it gives CASSSIAGPNTGELFF.

Remarks on this clone: Other DNA variants within this sample encode the same CDR3. The chain employs TRBV6-5 and TRBJ2-7; tentatively, D is TRBD1 (5 bases). Germline V gives CDR1 MNHEY, CDR2 SVGAGI. V was trimmed by 7 bases and J by 4 bases, leaving 11 bases between them. The CDR3 consists of 12 residues. The CDR3 DNA reads TGTGCCAGCAATGGCCAGGGATACGAGCAGTACTTC. Its translation is CASNGQGYEQYF.

The gene calls are TRBV6-1 and TRBJ2-7; 7 nucleotides match TRBD1. After removal of 3 bases from V and 3 bases from J, the junction contained 2 bases not matched to a gene. Germline CDR1 and CDR2: MNHNS and SASEGT. The CDR3 has 13 amino acids. The CDR3 here is CASSEGQIYEQYF. CDR3 nucleotides: TGTGCCAGCAGTGAGGGACAGATCTACGAGCAGTACTTC.

V usage is TRBV6-6 and J usage is TRBJ2-6, with D unclear. V was shortened by 6 bases and J by 0 bases, with 9 bases between the two germline ends. Germline-derived CDR1 and CDR2 are MNHNY and SVGAGI (reference sequence). The CDR3 runs 15 residues. As DNA, the CDR3 is TGTGCCAGCAGCCCCGACAACTCTGGGGCCAACGTCCTGACTTTC. Its protein is CASSPDNSGANVLTF.